A selection of T cell receptor beta chains follows, all from one sample in a study of blood T cells in healthy people across ages. TCRdb independently ran MiXCR on the 5' RACE reads; one entry per CDR3 protein. Of fewer than 2,000,000 distinct CDR3 sequences in the sample, 34% are singletons; the top ten hold around 11%. Sequenced input: blood. These receptors were taken from a woman in her twenties or thirties in good health. The CDR3 runs from the conserved cysteine through the conserved F or W. A D gene is named only where the DNA matches it firmly. Size tells how often a clone was seen (once, few, many) or the class of an expanded clone, and some rows leave it out.

abundance | j_gene | d_gene | v_gene | CDR3aa | CDR3nt
. | TRBJ2-3 | . | TRBV4-1 | CASSRGDMGQGTDTQYF | TGCGCCAGCAGCCGAGGGGATATGGGACAAGGCACAGATACGCAGTATTTT
. | TRBJ2-1 | TRBD2 | TRBV5-6 | CASSETSGKVNEQFF | TGTGCCAGCAGTGAGACTAGCGGGAAGGTTAATGAGCAGTTCTTC
few | TRBJ2-7 | . | TRBV6-1 | CASSVFSGPSEQYF | TGTGCCAGCAGTGTATTCTCGGGGCCTAGCGAGCAGTACTTC
. | TRBJ2-7 | . | TRBV2 | CACKGEGGISYNEQYF | TGTGCCTGCAAGGGGGAGGGGGGGATCTCCTACAATGAGCAGTACTTC
. | TRBJ2-7 | . | TRBV12-3/TRBV12-4 | CASSLVLDSRYEQYF | TGTGCCAGCAGTTTAGTCCTAGACTCAAGATACGAGCAGTACTTC
. | TRBJ2-2 | . | TRBV27 | CASSMGPRNVMAGELFF | TGTGCCAGCAGTATGGGACCTCGTAACGTCATGGCCGGGGAGCTGTTTTTT
. | TRBJ2-7 | . | TRBV20-1 | CSASSAGEQYF | TGCAGTGCTAGCAGTGCCGGCGAGCAGTACTTC
. | TRBJ1-5 | . | TRBV28 | CASSSTGRPHQPQHF | TGTGCCAGCAGTTCCACAGGGAGACCCCATCAGCCCCAGCATTTT
few | TRBJ2-1 | TRBD2 | TRBV12-5 | CASGSLLATSSSYNEQFF | TGTGCTAGTGGTTCGCTACTAGCGACATCGAGCTCCTACAATGAGCAGTTCTTC
. | TRBJ2-1 | TRBD2 | TRBV7-3 | CASSLAGGVTLSEQFF | TGTGCCAGCAGCCTAGCGGGAGGGGTAACACTAAGTGAGCAGTTCTTC
few | TRBJ2-3 | . | TRBV6-1 | CATLSIGGTDTQYF | TGTGCCACTTTAAGTATAGGCGGTACAGATACGCAGTATTTT
. | TRBJ1-1 | TRBD1 | TRBV30 | CAWRGQGRGTEAFF | TGTGCCTGGAGGGGACAGGGTCGCGGCACTGAAGCTTTCTTT
many | TRBJ2-7 | . | TRBV12-3/TRBV12-4 | CASRYRESSYEQYF | TGTGCCAGCAGGTACAGGGAGAGCTCCTACGAGCAGTACTTC
. | TRBJ2-4 | TRBD2 | TRBV20-1 | CSAERGQNIQYF | TGCAGTGCTGAGCGGGGGCAAAACATTCAGTACTTC
few | TRBJ1-1 | . | TRBV13 | CASSDESGITEAFF | TGTGCCAGCAGCGATGAATCAGGTATTACTGAAGCTTTCTTT
. | TRBJ2-1 | . | TRBV19 | CASSIEPGSGNEQFF | TGTGCCAGTAGTATAGAGCCGGGATCGGGCAATGAGCAGTTCTTC
. | TRBJ2-7 | TRBD1 | TRBV27 | CASSLYRGVSYEQYF | TGTGCCAGCAGTTTATACAGGGGGGTATCCTACGAGCAGTACTTC
. | TRBJ2-2 | . | TRBV2 | CASSGKGGNTGELFF | TGTGCCAGCAGTGGAAAAGGGGGTAACACCGGGGAGCTGTTTTTT
few | TRBJ2-7 | . | TRBV7-2 | CASSLDIGKSYEQYF | TGTGCCAGCAGCTTAGACATAGGGAAGTCCTACGAGCAGTACTTC
many | TRBJ2-7 | . | TRBV29-1 | CSVGRDKAYEQYF | TGCAGCGTTGGTAGGGACAAAGCCTACGAGCAGTACTTC
. | TRBJ1-1 | . | TRBV15 | CATSRDRGATEAFF | TGTGCCACCAGCAGAGACAGGGGCGCGACTGAAGCTTTCTTT
few | TRBJ1-2 | . | TRBV24-1 | CATSGTEANYGYTF | TGTGCCACCAGTGGTACTGAGGCTAACTATGGCTACACCTTC
. | TRBJ2-7 | . | TRBV6-2/TRBV6-3 | CASSYGVYTYEQYF | TGTGCCAGCAGTTACGGTGTCTACACCTACGAGCAGTACTTC
. | TRBJ2-3 | . | TRBV6-1 | CASSEPPRGTDTQYF | TGTGCCAGCAGTGAGCCTCCGCGGGGCACAGATACGCAGTATTTT
. | TRBJ2-7 | TRBD1 | TRBV6-1 | CASGQQAGGPYEQYF | TGTGCCAGCGGACAGCAAGCAGGGGGCCCCTACGAGCAGTACTTC
. | TRBJ1-2 | TRBD1 | TRBV29-1 | CSVYRGIYGYTF | TGCAGCGTTTACAGGGGGATCTATGGCTACACCTTC
. | TRBJ1-4 | TRBD1 | TRBV5-1 | CASGQTGAGEKLFF | TGCGCCAGCGGTCAGACAGGGGCGGGTGAAAAACTGTTTTTT
few | TRBJ2-5 | TRBD2 | TRBV27 | CASSPGLAGERETQYF | TGTGCCAGCAGTCCCGGACTAGCGGGAGAGAGGGAGACCCAGTACTTC
. | TRBJ2-1 | TRBD2 | TRBV20-1 | CSRLAGSAAYNEQFF | TGCAGTCGGTTAGCGGGCTCCGCCGCCTACAATGAGCAGTTCTTC
. | TRBJ2-1 | TRBD1 | TRBV20-1 | CSARATGDEQFF | TGCAGTGCTAGGGCGACAGGGGATGAGCAGTTCTTC
few | TRBJ1-6 | . | TRBV5-8 | CASSLRGGGSPLHF | TGTGCCAGCAGCTTGCGAGGGGGGGGTTCACCCCTCCACTTT
many | TRBJ2-5 | TRBD2 | TRBV29-1 | CSVYTSGGETQYF | TGCAGCGTTTATACTAGCGGAGGGGAGACCCAGTACTTC
. | TRBJ2-1 | . | TRBV9 | CASSVEGVYNEQFF | TGTGCCAGCAGCGTAGAAGGGGTTTACAATGAGCAGTTCTTC
. | TRBJ2-5 | TRBD1 | TRBV5-6 | CASSYLANRGKWETQYF | TGTGCCAGCAGCTACCTAGCTAACAGGGGGAAGTGGGAGACCCAGTACTTC
. | TRBJ1-1 | . | TRBV28 | CASSPPRGDTEAFF | TGTGCCAGCAGTCCGCCCAGGGGCGACACTGAAGCTTTCTTT
. | TRBJ2-7 | TRBD1 | TRBV10-1 | CASSRGRTGGPYEQYF | TGCGCCAGCAGCCGCGGCCGGACAGGGGGACCCTACGAGCAGTACTTC
few | TRBJ1-5 | . | TRBV27 | CASSPRQENQPQHF | TGTGCCAGCAGTCCGCGACAGGAAAATCAGCCCCAGCATTTT
many | TRBJ1-2 | . | TRBV27 | CASSLLPVGATLNYGYTF | TGTGCCAGCAGTTTACTTCCGGTCGGAGCAACCCTGAACTATGGCTACACCTTC
. | TRBJ1-4 | . | TRBV27 | CASRATFATNEKLFF | TGTGCCAGCAGGGCGACATTTGCAACTAATGAAAAACTGTTTTTT
few | TRBJ2-5 | . | TRBV5-1 | CASSLDPGPRAETQYF | TGCGCCAGCAGCTTGGATCCGGGACCTCGGGCGGAGACCCAGTACTTC
. | TRBJ2-7 | TRBD1 | TRBV7-8 | CASSRGQYVNEQYF | TGTGCCAGCAGCCGGGGACAGTACGTGAACGAGCAGTACTTC
. | TRBJ2-5 | TRBD1 | TRBV29-1 | CSGGQGARETQYF | TGCAGCGGTGGACAGGGGGCCCGGGAGACCCAGTACTTC
. | TRBJ2-3 | TRBD1 | TRBV6-5 | CASSYSGQGARTQYF | TGTGCCAGCAGTTACTCGGGACAGGGGGCGCGTACGCAGTATTTT
many | TRBJ2-1 | TRBD1 | TRBV4-1 | CASTGGNEQFF | TGTGCCAGCACAGGGGGCAATGAGCAGTTCTTC
many | TRBJ2-1 | TRBD2 | TRBV7-3 | CASSLTGLGLNEQFF | TGTGCCAGCAGCTTAACGGGACTAGGGCTCAATGAGCAGTTCTTC
. | TRBJ1-2 | . | TRBV4-1 | CASSPSLVGAHFYGYTF | TGCGCCAGCAGCCCCTCCCTTGTAGGGGCCCATTTCTATGGCTACACCTTC
. | TRBJ2-5 | . | TRBV20-1 | CSARAPRAQETQYF | TGCAGTGCTAGGGCGCCTCGGGCCCAAGAGACCCAGTACTTC
. | TRBJ2-7 | . | TRBV6-1 | CASSDIISDGSYEQYF | TGTGCCAGCAGTGACATTATCTCAGACGGGTCCTACGAGCAGTACTTC
. | TRBJ2-3 | . | TRBV12-3/TRBV12-4 | CASSLGRVGADTQYF | TGTGCCAGCAGTTTAGGCAGAGTGGGCGCTGATACGCAGTATTTT